This section outlines one TCR beta chain sequence together with its context. Its antigen is as yet unknown. The TCR beta cDNA libraries contained unique molecular identifiers. One entry per CDR3 protein results from TCRdb running MiXCR on the PCR reads. The sample gives 450,000 to 700,000 distinct CDR3 sequences, roughly 46% of which show up once; under 2% is in the top ten. This specimen belongs to a study of post-analysis software for immune sequencing data. General study findings and limits: F measure clustering grouped samples strongly by preparation batch. A few TRBV segments occurring more often in patients than controls included TRBV5-6, TRBV5-1 and TRBV20-1.

CDR3 length: 11 residues. In germline, CDR1 is SNHLY, CDR2 FYNNEI. The receptor was isolated from a girl aged 5-17 years with multiple sclerosis. Sample: blood. This chain connects TRBV2 to TRBJ2-5; D perhaps matches TRBD2 (5 bases). The end of the DNA aligns better with TRBJ2-7, so the J call may be wrong. CDR3 residues: CASNLAHEQYF. CDR3 DNA: TGTGCCAGCAATTTAGCGCACGAGCAGTACTTC.